Shown below are 21 T cell receptor beta chains from a single sample sequenced in a study of blood T cell repertoires in COVID-19. The protocol was immunoSEQ multiplex PCR, while the TCRdb copy is restricted to in-frame clones and leaves out a portion. The data show under 30,000 clones, around 87% seen once. Sequencing was carried out using peripheral blood. Receptors originate from a human donor with active COVID-19. The donor label of this sample is uncertain.

This clone was counted only a few times. This chain uses TRBV7-2 with TRBJ2-3; 8 nucleotides line up with TRBD2. Germline V gene lookup returns CDR1 SGHTA and CDR2 FQGNSA. This CDR3 has 17 amino acids. The V segment lost 5 bases and the J segment 8 bases; nucleotides outside the gene matches: 18. CDR3 protein: CASSPQGAGVAGGTQYF. As DNA, the CDR3 is TGTGCCAGCAGCCCCCAGGGAGCGGGGGTGGCGGGTGGTACGCAGTATTTT.

This clone showed up just once. The chain couples TRBV3-1 (or the pseudogene TRBV3-2) to TRBJ2-1, with 10 bases that match TRBD2. Germline CDR1 reads LGHDT; CDR2 reads YNNKEL (reference sequence). Losses at the gene ends were 1 base for V and 6 bases for J; bases not matched to a gene: 9. CDR3 length: 17 residues. The DNA of the CDR3 is TGTGCCAGCAGCCAAGTGTCTAGCGGGAGTTGGTCCAATGAGCAGTTCTTC. This gives the protein CASSQVSSGSWSNEQFF.

The chain is built from TRBV5-1 and TRBJ2-3, with TRBD2 matching over 8 bases. In germline, CDR1 is SGHRS, CDR2 YFSETQ. There are 15 residues in the CDR3. V lost 3 bases and J lost 4; bases outside the gene matches: 7. CDR3 loop: CASSSMGTSADTQYF. The CDR3 region has the DNA TGCGCCAGCAGCTCAATGGGGACTAGTGCAGATACGCAGTATTTT. Based on the CDR3 plus reference TRBV5-1 and TRBJ2-3, the full variable domain is KAGVTQTPRYLIKTRGQQVTLSCSPISGHRSVSWYQQTPGQGLQFLFEYFSETQRNKGNFPGRFSGRQFSNSRSEMNVSTLELGDSALYLCASSSMGTSADTQYFGPGTRLTVL.

The table lists this clone with a count of one. The V call is TRBV18, the J call TRBJ1-1; D is perhaps TRBD1 (5 bases). Germline V lookup: CDR1 KGHSH, CDR2 LQKENI. The length of the CDR3 is 16 residues. V shed 0 bases and J shed 0 bases, with 11 bases lying between them. In nucleotides, the CDR3 is TGTGCCAGCTCACCACCGTCGACAGCCTTGAACACTGAAGCTTTCTTT. Translated: CASSPPSTALNTEAFF. The full variable domain, with the rest looked up from reference TRBV18 and TRBJ1-1, is NAGVMQNPRHLVRRRGQEARLRCSPMKGHSHVYWYRQLPEEGLKFMVYLQKENIIDESGMPKERFSAEFPKEGPSILRIQQVVRGDSAAYFCASSPPSTALNTEAFFGQGTRLTVV.

The chain joins TRBV9 to TRBJ2-1, with 7 bases matching TRBD1. Germline CDR1 reads SGDLS; CDR2 reads YYNGEE. V was pared by 2 bases and J by 6 bases, with 8 bases of the junction left unmatched. The CDR3 spans 15 residues. The CDR3 DNA is TGTGCCAGCAGCGTTCGACAGGGCCAGGGCAATGAGCAGTTCTTC. Residues: CASSVRQGQGNEQFF.

The chain carries TRBV28 and TRBJ1-3; possible D gene TRBD1, 5 bases. Between the trimmed V and J ends, which lost 5 bases and 1 base, there was a span of 12 bases. Germline assignment: CDR1 MDHEN and CDR2 SYDVKM. The CDR3 sequence is 15 residues long. CDR3 amino acids: CASSSRGGSGNTIYF. The CDR3 region has the DNA TGTGCCAGCAGTAGTCGGGGGGGGTCTGGAAACACCATATATTTT.

The V gene is TRBV6-1, the J gene TRBJ1-4; the match to TRBD1 covers 8 bases. The CDR3 totals 14 residues. Germline trimming cut 3 bases from V and 5 bases from J; bases unmatched to any gene: 2. Germline V gene lookup returns CDR1 MNHNS and CDR2 SASEGT. DNA of the CDR3: TGTGCCAGCAGTGACCGGGACAGGAATGAAAAACTGTTTTTT. Residues: CASSDRDRNEKLFF.

The V gene is TRBV5-1, the J gene TRBJ1-1; D possibly corresponds to TRBD1 (6 bases). This CDR3 is built from 14 residues. V gave up 4 bases and J gave up 5 bases, with 15 bases separating them. Germline loops: CDR1 SGHRS, CDR2 YFSETQ. The CDR3 DNA is TGCGCCAGCAGCGGAATGGGGGCGGCTACTGAAGCTTTCTTT. This sequence encodes CASSGMGAATEAFF.

The V call is TRBV4-3, the J call TRBJ2-7; 11 bases fit TRBD1. Germline values: CDR1 LGHNA, CDR2 YSLEER. The junction had 8 bases not matched to a gene; V was cut back by 1 base and J by 6 bases. The CDR3 is made up of 16 amino acids. The CDR3 region is CASSQVPFGTGGEQYF. CDR3 nucleotide sequence: TGCGCCAGCAGCCAAGTCCCCTTCGGGACAGGGGGCGAGCAGTACTTC.

This clone was seen once. The chain couples TRBV11-2 to TRBJ2-1; TRBD2 matches at 8 bases. Trimming cost V 1 base and J 4 bases; bases outside gene matches: 0. Germline V gene sequence: CDR1 SGHAT, CDR2 FQNNGV. The CDR3 contains 14 residues. CDR3 residues: CASSLAGGYNEQFF. CDR3 coding DNA: TGTGCCAGCAGCTTAGCGGGGGGGTACAATGAGCAGTTCTTC.

The gene calls are TRBV6-6 and TRBJ1-3; 7 bases match TRBD1. With 5 bases clipped from V and 11 bases from J, the junction kept 12 bases outside the gene matches. The CDR3 sequence is 14 residues long. Germline V gene lookup returns CDR1 MNHNY and CDR2 SVGAGI (reference sequence). The CDR3 is CASSRREDRVPIYF. The CDR3 region has the DNA TGTGCCAGCAGTCGCCGTGAAGACAGGGTTCCCATATATTTT.

The chain joins TRBV28 to TRBJ1-4, with unresolved D. This CDR3 spans 12 amino acids. The germline CDR1 and CDR2 sequences are MDHEN and SYDVKM. V was trimmed by 6 bases and J by 8 bases, leaving 10 bases between them. DNA for the CDR3: TGTGCCAGCAGCCCCCTGAGGGAAAAACTGTTTTTT. Protein: CASSPLREKLFF.

The CDR3 coding sequence is TGTGCCAGCAGCCTTCCCGGGACAGGGTTCGACGAGCAGTACTTC. Its translation: CASSLPGTGFDEQYF. The J gene is TRBJ2-7, the V gene TRBV2; 9 bases align to TRBD1. Germline values: CDR1 SNHLY, CDR2 FYNNEI. The CDR3 is 15 residues long. J gave up 5 bases and V 6 bases, and 11 bases lay outside the gene matches.

V usage is TRBV2 and J usage is TRBJ1-2, with a possible D match to TRBD1 (5 bases). The germline V gene encodes CDR1 SNHLY and CDR2 FYNNEI. The CDR3 is 14 amino acids. Trimming removed 7 bases from V and 0 bases from J, with 12 bases in between. The CDR3 DNA sequence: TGTGCCAGCAATGTCCAGGGATCTAACTATGGCTACACCTTC. Translating gives CASNVQGSNYGYTF.

This clone was detected only a few times. CDR3 residues: CASTSGREPLHF. The CDR3 DNA reads as TGTGCCAGCACCTCCGGTAGGGAGCCCCTCCACTTT. The chain carries TRBV28 and TRBJ1-6; D gene uncertain. This CDR3 spans 12 amino acids. Germline CDR1 reads MDHEN; CDR2 reads SYDVKM. The germline V and J ends were trimmed by 7 bases and 13 bases, with 14 bases remaining between them. The variable domain in full, completed from reference TRBV28 and TRBJ1-6, reads DVKVTQSSRYLVKRTGEKVFLECVQDMDHENMFWYRQDPGLGLRLIYFSYDVKMKEKGDIPEGYSVSREKKERFSLILESASTNQTSMYLCASTSGREPLHFGNGTRLTVT.

The chain links TRBV10-3 to TRBJ1-1; 8 bases fit TRBD1. CDR1 and CDR2 from the germline V gene are ENHRY and SYGVKD. The CDR3 has 14 amino acids. V lost 6 bases and J lost 3; bases outside the gene matches: 6. The CDR3 DNA sequence: TGTGCCATCAGATTTGACAGGGGACACACTGAAGCTTTCTTT. Translating gives CAIRFDRGHTEAFF.

J is TRBJ1-3 and V is TRBV7-2; D not resolved. V was shortened by 1 base and J by 1 base, with 5 bases between the two germline ends. This CDR3 comprises 14 residues. CDR1 and CDR2 (germline): SGHTA, FQGNSA. The CDR3 spells CASSLGPSGNTIYF. The CDR3, as DNA: TGTGCCAGCAGCTTAGGGCCTTCTGGAAACACCATATATTTT.

The V call is TRBV6-5, the J call TRBJ2-7, with 10 bases fitting TRBD2. Germline CDR1 and CDR2: MNHEY and SVGAGI. With V trimmed by 8 bases and J by 2 bases, 6 bases remained unmatched. CDR3 size: 14 residues. The CDR3 sequence: CASQERGGPYEQYF. CDR3 bases: TGTGCCAGCCAAGAGCGGGGGGGCCCCTACGAGCAGTACTTC.

This sequence joins TRBV6-2 or TRBV6-3 and TRBJ2-1; possible D gene TRBD2, 6 bases. CDR3 length: 15 amino acids. Germline lookup yields CDR1 MNHEY and CDR2 SVGEGT. V gave up 4 bases and J gave up 2 bases, with 12 bases separating them. The CDR3 DNA reads TGTGCCAGCAGTTTGGAGGGTGCTGCCTACAATGAGCAGTTCTTC. It yields the protein CASSLEGAAYNEQFF.

This clone was observed a handful of times. The chain combines TRBV29-1 with TRBJ1-2; 10 bases are shared with TRBD1. Germline V gives CDR1 SQVTM, CDR2 ANQGSEA. J gave up 0 bases and V 4 bases, and 5 bases lay outside the gene matches. The length of the CDR3 is 15 residues. CDR3 protein: CSVGTGGLANYGYTF. CDR3 DNA sequence: TGCAGCGTTGGGACAGGGGGTTTAGCTAACTATGGCTACACCTTC. The full variable domain, rest sourced from reference TRBV29-1 and TRBJ1-2, is SAVISQKPSRDICQRGTSLTIQCQVDSQVTMMFWYRQQPGQSLTLIATANQGSEATYESGFVIDKFPISRPNLTFSTLTVSNMSPEDSSIYLCSVGTGGLANYGYTFGSGTRLTVV.

V gene TRBV3-1 (or the pseudogene TRBV3-2) combines with J gene TRBJ2-3; D is unresolved. Germline V gene lookup returns CDR1 LGHDT and CDR2 YNNKEL (reference sequence). There are 11 residues in the CDR3. Trimming shortened V by 4 bases and J by 6 bases, and 5 bases separated the two germline ends. For the CDR3, the DNA is TGTGCCAGCAGCCGAGCGGATACGCAGTATTTT. This codes for CASSRADTQYF.